This TCR beta chain was recorded in a study of blood T cell repertoires in COVID-19. TCRdb keeps only in-frame clones here, not all; method: immunoSEQ multiplex PCR. Of fewer than 150,000 clones in the sample, roughly nine tenths were seen once. The receptor was isolated from a man aged 65-85 years who had recovered from COVID-19. Sequencing was done on a sample of peripheral blood.

CDR3 sequence: CASSYDDNYNSPLHF. The CDR3 nucleotides read TGTGCCAGCAGTTACGACGACAATTATAATTCACCCCTCCACTTT. The chain uses TRBV6-5 and TRBJ1-6; unclear D gene. Trimming cost V 2 bases and J 4 bases, with 9 bases left between them. Germline CDR1 and CDR2: MNHEY and SVGAGI. The CDR3 contains 15 residues.